These 18 T cell receptor beta chains share one sample of origin, sequenced in a study of T cells in Graves' hyperthyroidism and ophthalmopathy. Amplified regions were TCR beta CDR3 sequences from RNA transcripts. HTBI primers drove first-round RT-PCR of the TCR CDR3. TCRdb re-analysed the multiplex PCR reads in MiXCR, keeping a single row per CDR3 protein. Among a few hundred thousand distinct CDR3 sequences listed, about 20% were seen once. The material sequenced was blood. These TCRs come from a man aged 25 to 45 with Graves' ophthalmopathy.

A few counts support this clonotype. J is TRBJ2-1 and V is TRBV7-8, with 10 bases lining up with TRBD2. Germline CDR1 SGHVS, CDR2 FQNEAQ. The CDR3 loop spans 14 amino acids. Losses at the gene ends were 8 bases for V and 3 bases for J; bases not matched to a gene: 4. The chain's CDR3 is CASRLAGFYNEQFF. CDR3 coding DNA: TGTGCCAGCCGACTAGCGGGTTTCTACAATGAGCAGTTCTTC.

This clonotype was picked up a small number of times. The chain links TRBV2 to TRBJ2-6, with D perhaps matching TRBD1 (6 bases). The length of the CDR3 is 18 residues. Looked up from germline, CDR1 is SNHLY and CDR2 is FYNNEI. V was cut by 6 bases and J by 0 bases, with 18 bases left in between. The CDR3 region is CASRKDSTLFSGANVLTF. The CDR3, as DNA: TGTGCCAGCAGAAAGGACAGCACACTTTTCTCTGGGGCCAACGTCCTGACTTTC.

In its sample, this clonotype was seen a few times. The gene calls are TRBV7-2 and TRBJ2-1; 7 bases line up with TRBD1. CDR3 length equals 13 residues. V shed 1 base, J shed 7 bases, and the junction held 1 base outside the gene matches. The germline gives CDR1 SGHTA, CDR2 FQGNSA. CDR3 region: CASSLDRGNEQFF. For the CDR3, the DNA is TGTGCCAGCAGCTTAGACAGGGGAAATGAGCAGTTCTTC.

This chain connects TRBV3-1 to TRBJ1-2; TRBD1 agrees at 9 bases. Germline V lookup: CDR1 LGHDT, CDR2 YNNKEL (reference sequence). The length of the CDR3 is 15 residues. With V trimmed by 6 bases and J by 4 bases, 9 bases remained unmatched. The CDR3, as DNA: TGTGCCAGCAGTCCCCGACAGGGGGGTGGCTATGGCTACACCTTC. Translating gives CASSPRQGGGYGYTF.

The genes are TRBV7-9 and TRBJ2-1, with 8 positions matching TRBD2. V shed 7 bases and J 4 bases; nucleotides not matched to a gene: 6. Germline CDR1 reads SEHNR; CDR2 reads FQNEAQ (reference sequence). The CDR3 is made up of 14 amino acids. The CDR3 DNA reads TGTGCCAGCAACATAGCGGGAAGATACAATGAGCAGTTCTTC. It encodes CASNIAGRYNEQFF.

V usage is TRBV29-1 and J usage is TRBJ2-1, with 7 bases matching TRBD1. Germline V lookup: CDR1 SQVTM, CDR2 ANQGSEA. The J segment lost 6 bases and the V segment lost 4 bases, leaving 6 bases of the junction unmatched. CDR3 length: 13 amino acids. The CDR3 sequence: CSVVRGRANEQFF. The CDR3 bases are TGCAGCGTTGTGAGGGGGCGAGCCAATGAGCAGTTCTTC.

The table lists this clonotype with a few counts. V and J are TRBV3-1 and TRBJ1-4; D gene unclear. Germline loops: CDR1 LGHDT, CDR2 YNNKEL (reference sequence). V lost 4 bases to trimming and J lost 3 bases, with 9 bases between them. The CDR3 is 14 residues long. CDR3 DNA: TGTGCCAGCAGCCCAATCGGTGCTAATGAAAAACTGTTTTTT. It is translated as CASSPIGANEKLFF.

This clonotype was seen repeatedly, ten times or more. The chain joins TRBV28 to TRBJ2-7; TRBD2 matches 14 bases. Per germline, CDR1 MDHEN and CDR2 SYDVKM. This CDR3 spans 16 amino acids. Unmatched junction bases numbered 10, after V lost 7 bases and J lost 5 bases. The DNA for the CDR3 is TGTGCCAGCACCTCCGCGGGGACTAGCGGGAGAAACGAGCAGTACTTC. It translates to CASTSAGTSGRNEQYF.

This clonotype has ten or more counts. V is TRBV11-1 and J is TRBJ2-1; 9 bases agree with TRBD2. CDR1 and CDR2 (germline): SGHAT, FQDESV (reference sequence). The ends lost 4 bases at V and 5 bases at J; junction bases unmatched: 9. This CDR3 has 16 amino acids. The CDR3 loop is CASSSILAGYHNEQFF. The DNA for the CDR3 is TGTGCCAGCAGCTCGATACTAGCGGGTTATCACAATGAGCAGTTCTTC.

This clonotype was observed at least ten times. The rearrangement uses TRBV2 and TRBJ2-3, with 7 nucleotides matching TRBD2. This CDR3 has 15 residues. The germline V gene encodes CDR1 SNHLY and CDR2 FYNNEI. V gave up 8 bases and J gave up 3 bases; unmatched junction bases: 11. In DNA form, the CDR3 reads TGTGCCAGCGAGCCCCCGGGGGGAGTGACAGATACGCAGTATTTT. Amino acid sequence: CASEPPGGVTDTQYF.

This rearrangement joins TRBV15 to TRBJ1-5; a weak D match, TRBD1 (5 bases). The CDR3 is made up of 18 amino acids. From germline, CDR1 is LNHNV and CDR2 YYDKDF (reference sequence). V was trimmed by 1 base and J by 4 bases, leaving 20 bases between them. The CDR3, as DNA: TGTGCCACCAGCAGAGGCCGGCAGGGCGCAGTTCAGAATCAGCCCCAGCATTTT. It is translated as CATSRGRQGAVQNQPQHF.

This chain connects TRBV28 to TRBJ2-1; 8 nucleotides align to TRBD1. The CDR3 contains 14 residues. Germline CDR1 is MDHEN and CDR2 is SYDVKM. V was pared by 7 bases and J by 0 bases, with 2 bases of the junction left unmatched. The CDR3 DNA reads TGTGCCAGCAAAGGACAGGGCTCCTACAATGAGCAGTTCTTC. This translates into CASKGQGSYNEQFF.

This clonotype was observed a handful of times. The chain links TRBV6-6 to TRBJ1-2; weak D call: TRBD1 (5 bases). The germline gives CDR1 MNHNY, CDR2 SVGAGI (reference sequence). Between the trimmed V and J ends, which lost 2 bases and 0 bases, there was a span of 16 bases. CDR3 length: 17 amino acids. The CDR3 sequence is CASSYLDPGQTNYGYTF. CDR3 sequence (DNA): TGTGCCAGCAGTTACCTAGACCCCGGACAAACTAACTATGGCTACACCTTC.

This clonotype was seen only a few times. The rearrangement uses TRBV4-2 and TRBJ2-3; tentatively, D is TRBD2 (5 bases). The CDR3 length is 15 residues. V lost 0 bases to trimming and J lost 6 bases, with 13 bases between them. Germline loops: CDR1 LGHNA, CDR2 YNFKEQ. The CDR3 protein is CASSQDGGLGDTQYF. Here the CDR3 DNA reads TGTGCCAGCAGCCAAGACGGCGGACTTGGCGATACGCAGTATTTT.

Ten or more counts support this clonotype. The J gene is TRBJ1-1, the V gene TRBV2; D remains ambiguous. CDR3 length equals 14 residues. Trimming shortened V by 6 bases and J by 1 base, and 12 bases separated the two germline ends. Germline V gene data show CDR1 as SNHLY and CDR2 as FYNNEI. CDR3 protein: CASRERASNTEAFF. Written as DNA, the CDR3 is TGTGCCAGCAGGGAAAGGGCATCGAACACTGAAGCTTTCTTT.

Points on this clonotype: A much larger clone differs from this one at a single base, so this may be a read error. CDR3 in amino acids: CAGSEGGGTDTQYF. Written as DNA, the CDR3 is TGTGCCGGCAGTGAGGGGGGGGGGACAGATACGCAGTATTTT. The chain recombines TRBV2 with TRBJ2-3, with D perhaps matching TRBD2 (7 bases). The CDR3 runs to 14 residues. Germline CDR1 is SNHLY and CDR2 is FYNNEI.

In this sample, this clonotype turned up a few times. The chain employs TRBV28 and TRBJ1-1; no clear D. The CDR3 extends over 11 amino acids. Germline V gene sequence: CDR1 MDHEN, CDR2 SYDVKM. Trimming removed 2 bases from V and 8 bases from J, with 6 bases in between. CDR3 protein: CASSLKIEAFF. In nucleotides, the CDR3 is TGTGCCAGCAGTTTAAAAATCGAAGCTTTCTTT.

This chain connects TRBV19 to TRBJ2-7, with 7 bases that match TRBD2. The CDR3 runs to 21 residues. The V gene's germline CDR1 is LNHDA and CDR2 SQIVND (reference sequence). The V segment lost 4 bases and the J segment 2 bases; nucleotides outside the gene matches: 26. DNA for the CDR3: TGTGCCAGTAGTACGCAACCACAAAAACTCGGGTGGCGGGAGTCCCCCTACGAGCAGTACTTC. Residues: CASSTQPQKLGWRESPYEQYF.